This entry describes one TCR beta chain. Its cognate antigen is unknown. The PCR was carried out with 60 Vbeta primers and 13 Jbeta primers. Profiled with immunoSEQ multiplex PCR; TCRdb holds only in-frame clones, not every one. The sample records roughly 120,000 clones, about 80% being singletons. The trim removed 3 bases at V and 1 base at J, leaving 1 base unmatched. The germline V gene encodes CDR1 LNHDA and CDR2 SQIVND (reference sequence). The CDR3 totals 15 residues. The sample originates from a study of cytomegalovirus exposure and HLA in healthy donors. As for the study in general: A previous analysis identified 117 million unique TCR beta sequences derived from roughly 180 million T cells.

Findings of the study overall: The classifier reportedly diagnosed cytomegalovirus status with high sensitivity and specificity. V- and J-gene trimming of TCR beta was linked (in a later analysis) to a missense DCLRE1C variant. Earlier analysis looked at TCR beta V segments, and most were productive about 87% or about 30% of the time.

Sample: PBMCs. V gene TRBV19 combines with J gene TRBJ2-3, with 10 positions matching TRBD1. The source is a woman aged 45-60 years in good health and CMV-seropositive. The CDR3 region has the DNA TGTGCCAGTAGTATGGACAGGGGGGGCACAGATACGCAGTATTTT. This encodes CASSMDRGGTDTQYF.